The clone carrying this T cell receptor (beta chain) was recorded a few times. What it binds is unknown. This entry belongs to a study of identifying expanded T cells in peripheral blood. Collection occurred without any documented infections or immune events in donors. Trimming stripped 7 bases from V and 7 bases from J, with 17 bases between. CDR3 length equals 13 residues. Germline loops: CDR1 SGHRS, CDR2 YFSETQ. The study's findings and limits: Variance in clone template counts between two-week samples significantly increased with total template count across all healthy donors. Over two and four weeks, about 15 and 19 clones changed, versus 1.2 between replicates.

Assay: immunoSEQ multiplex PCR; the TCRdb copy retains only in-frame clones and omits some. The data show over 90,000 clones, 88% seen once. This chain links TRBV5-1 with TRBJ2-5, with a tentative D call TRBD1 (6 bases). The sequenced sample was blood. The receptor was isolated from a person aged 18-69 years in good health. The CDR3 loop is CASGYPGVGTQYF. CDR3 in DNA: TGCGCCAGCGGATATCCAGGGGTGGGGACCCAGTACTTC.